This is a list of T cell receptor beta chains from one sample in a study of early T cells in non-severe SARS-CoV-2 infection. TCRdb processed the 5' RACE reads anew with MiXCR; each CDR3 protein has one entry. Of tens of thousands of distinct CDR3 sequences listed, under 15% are singletons. The specimen was whole blood. Receptors were obtained from an adult who was a healthcare worker with PCR-confirmed SARS-CoV-2 infection or an uninfected control (not recorded which). Both conserved end residues are part of each CDR3. A D gene is named only where the DNA matches it firmly. The size field is filled for only some rows; it gives once, few, many or a size class.

V gene	D gene	J gene	clone size	CDR3 DNA	CDR3 protein
TRBV6-5	.	TRBJ2-7	many	TGTGCCAGCAGTGGCGGGGATTGGGCCTACGAGCAGTACTTC	CASSGGDWAYEQYF
TRBV11-2	.	TRBJ2-7	.	TGTGCCAGCAGTCCCGCGGGCGAGTACGAGCAGTACTTC	CASSPAGEYEQYF
TRBV3-1	.	TRBJ1-5	.	TGTGCCAGCAGCCAGACAGTCTATAGCAATCAGCCCCAGCATTTT	CASSQTVYSNQPQHF
TRBV4-2	.	TRBJ1-1	many	TGTGCCAGCAGCCAAGTGGGGGCCATGAACACTGAAGCTTTCTTT	CASSQVGAMNTEAFF
TRBV29-1	.	TRBJ1-2	.	TGCAGCGTTGAAGATAGCCCCTTTCGGGGCTACACCTTC	CSVEDSPFRGYTF
TRBV11-2	.	TRBJ2-3	few	TGTGCCAGCAGCTTACTGGGGGCCCATACAGATACGCAGTATTTT	CASSLLGAHTDTQYF
TRBV5-5	.	TRBJ2-7	.	TGTGCCAGCTCTCCGACGGGCAGTTTCTTTTACGAGCAGTACTTC	CASSPTGSFFYEQYF
TRBV29-1	TRBD1	TRBJ2-7	.	TGCAGCGTTAATAGACAGGGGAACGAGCAGTACTTC	CSVNRQGNEQYF
TRBV7-2	TRBD2	TRBJ2-3	many	TGTGCCAGCAGCTTAGGTATCCTAGCGGGATCTTTGGATACGCAGTATTTT	CASSLGILAGSLDTQYF
TRBV9	.	TRBJ1-1	.	TGTGCCAGCAGCGTAGGTTCAGGGGTGGACACTGAAGTTTTCTTT	CASSVGSGVDTEVFF
TRBV7-2	TRBD2	TRBJ2-3	few	TGTGCCAGCAAACGTCAAAGACTAGCATCGGATACGCAGTATTTT	CASKRQRLASDTQYF
TRBV4-1	.	TRBJ1-4	.	TGCGCCAGCAGCCAATTGACGGCCCCAACTAATGAAAAACTGTTTTTT	CASSQLTAPTNEKLFF
TRBV15	TRBD2	TRBJ2-3	many	TGTGCCACCAGCAGATCGGGTACGGGGGGGCCAGCAGATACGCAGTATTTT	CATSRSGTGGPADTQYF
TRBV6-2/TRBV6-3	.	TRBJ2-3	many	TGTGCCAGCAGCCGTAGCCGGGCTTCAAGCGATACGCAGTATTTT	CASSRSRASSDTQYF
TRBV7-6	.	TRBJ1-2	.	TGTGCCAGCAGCGCTGATGGCAGCTATGGCTACACCTTC	CASSADGSYGYTF
TRBV12-3/TRBV12-4	TRBD1	TRBJ2-2	few	TGTGCCAGCCGTCAACAGGGGTGGGGGAACACCGGGGAGCTGTTTTTT	CASRQQGWGNTGELFF
TRBV5-6	TRBD2	TRBJ2-1	many	TGTGCCAGCAGCCCCCCCCTAGCGGGCGGACCCTACAATGAGCAGTTCTTC	CASSPPLAGGPYNEQFF
TRBV18	TRBD2	TRBJ2-5	.	TGTGCCAGCTCACCACTACTAGCGGGCCAAGAGACCCAGTACTTC	CASSPLLAGQETQYF
TRBV5-5	.	TRBJ1-4	few	TGTGCCAGCAGCCTTTCGACCCGGACGGTTAATGAAAAACTGTTTTTT	CASSLSTRTVNEKLFF
TRBV7-9	.	TRBJ2-7	few	TGTGCCAGCAGCGCACCGGGACCCCATGGGGACGAGCAGTACTTC	CASSAPGPHGDEQYF
TRBV3-1	.	TRBJ1-5	many	TGTGCCAGCAGCCTCTTAGGCGGACAACTTAGCAATCAGCCCCAGCATTTT	CASSLLGGQLSNQPQHF
TRBV10-1	TRBD1	TRBJ1-1	many	TGCGCCAGCAGCTCCGGGACAGTTAACACTGAAGCTTTCTTT	CASSSGTVNTEAFF
TRBV7-9	.	TRBJ2-7	few	TGTGCCAGCAGTGGAAGGACCTACGAGCAGTACTTC	CASSGRTYEQYF
TRBV12-3/TRBV12-4	.	TRBJ1-6	few	TGTGCCAGCACCTTGGAGAGCGGAGAGGCCCTCCACTTT	CASTLESGEALHF
TRBV18	.	TRBJ2-7	many	TGTGCCAGCTCACCGCAGACAGGCACGGTCTCCTACGAGCAGTACTTC	CASSPQTGTVSYEQYF
TRBV4-2	TRBD1	TRBJ1-5	.	TGTGCCAGCAGCCAAGGCCACAGGGGGGATCAGCCCCAGCATTTT	CASSQGHRGDQPQHF
TRBV7-9	.	TRBJ1-1	.	TGTGCCAGCAGCATAGGTGGGGGAGACCCTGAAGCTTTCTTT	CASSIGGGDPEAFF
TRBV20-1	.	TRBJ2-4	.	TGCAGTGCTCCCCCAAGGGACTTCAAAAACATTCAGTACTTC	CSAPPRDFKNIQYF
TRBV6-5	.	TRBJ1-3	.	TGTGCCACCGGACAGACGAGCTCTGGAAACACCATATATTTT	CATGQTSSGNTIYF
TRBV9	TRBD1	TRBJ2-1	.	TGTGCCAGCAGCGGTGGGACAGGGGGAGGGAATGAGCAGTTCTTC	CASSGGTGGGNEQFF
TRBV19	.	TRBJ2-2	few	TGTGCCAGTAGTCCCCGGGGCGGAATACTCTACGCGAACACCGGGGAGCTGTTTTTT	CASSPRGGILYANTGELFF
TRBV30	.	TRBJ2-5	many	TGTGCCTGGGGCAGGGAACTGTGGACCCAGTACTTC	CAWGRELWTQYF
TRBV7-2	.	TRBJ2-7	few	TGTGCCAGCAGCTTAGGCAGCCCCCTCGAGCAGTACTTC	CASSLGSPLEQYF
TRBV11-2	.	TRBJ1-2	many	TGTGCCAGCAGCTTGTGGCAGGGTTATGGCTACACCTTC	CASSLWQGYGYTF
TRBV4-3	.	TRBJ1-4	.	TGCGCCAGCAGCCAAGTCGGTGGGGCGAGGGAAAAACTGTTTTTT	CASSQVGGAREKLFF
TRBV20-1	.	TRBJ2-1	few	TGCAGTGCTCAATCCGGGACTTCACAGCGGAATGAGCAGTTCTTC	CSAQSGTSQRNEQFF
TRBV7-2	.	TRBJ2-3	.	TGTGCCAGCAGCGTATTCCATGGGGATACGCAGTATTTT	CASSVFHGDTQYF
TRBV5-6	.	TRBJ2-1	many	TGTGCCAGCAGCTTGGGGGACCAAGCAAATGGGGATGAGCAGTTCTTC	CASSLGDQANGDEQFF
TRBV4-1	.	TRBJ1-2	many	TGCGCCAGCAGCCCCTCGGACACCCATGGCTACACCTTC	CASSPSDTHGYTF
TRBV9	.	TRBJ2-1	many	TGTGCCAGCAGCGTAGAGGGCCTGTACAATGAGCAGTTCTTC	CASSVEGLYNEQFF
TRBV5-4	TRBD2	TRBJ2-5	.	TGTGCCAGCAGCTTGCGAAGCGGGGACGTAGAGACCCAGTACTTC	CASSLRSGDVETQYF
TRBV20-1	.	TRBJ2-3	.	TGCAGTGCTAGAGTCTGGGGCAGGGGAACTTTGGATACGCAGTATTTT	CSARVWGRGTLDTQYF
TRBV20-1	.	TRBJ2-2	.	TGCAGTGCTAGAGGACAGGGAGGTACCGGGGAGCTGTTTTTT	CSARGQGGTGELFF
TRBV5-5	.	TRBJ2-1	.	TGTGCCAGCAGCTTGTTGACGACTGGGTTGGCTGAGCAGTTCTTC	CASSLLTTGLAEQFF
TRBV10-3	.	TRBJ2-7	.	TGTGCCATCAGTGAACGGAACGAGCAGTACTTC	CAISERNEQYF
TRBV21-1	.	TRBJ1-6	many	TGTGCCAGCAGCAAAAGGGTTCCTCTTAGTTCACCCCTCCACTTT	CASSKRVPLSSPLHF
TRBV6-2/TRBV6-3	.	TRBJ1-5	.	TGTGCCAGCCACGGGGGAAGCAATCAGCCCCAGCATTTT	CASHGGSNQPQHF
TRBV7-2	TRBD1	TRBJ1-2	many	TGTGCCAGCACTCGACAGGGAGCTAACTATGGCTACACCTTC	CASTRQGANYGYTF
TRBV11-2	TRBD1	TRBJ2-5	.	TGTGCCAGCAGCAGACAGGGGGGGCAAGAGACCCAGTACTTC	CASSRQGGQETQYF
TRBV7-6	TRBD2	TRBJ2-7	.	TGTGCCAGCAGCTCTGGACTAGCGGGGGATTCCCACGAGCAGTACTTC	CASSSGLAGDSHEQYF
TRBV6-5	.	TRBJ1-2	once	TGTGCCAGCAGTCCCCAGGGGCCTCGAAGCTATGGCTACACCTTC	CASSPQGPRSYGYTF
TRBV5-4	.	TRBJ2-3	many	TGTGCCAGCAGCTTGTCCAGAACGACAGATACGCAGTATTTT	CASSLSRTTDTQYF
TRBV14	.	TRBJ2-7	many	TGTGCCAGCAGCCAAAGAGGGTACGAGCAGTACTTC	CASSQRGYEQYF
TRBV19	.	TRBJ1-2	many	TGTGCCAGTAGTATAGATGGCAGGCCTATCGGCTACACCTTC	CASSIDGRPIGYTF
TRBV6-2/TRBV6-3	TRBD2	TRBJ2-1	.	TGTGCCAGCAGTTACTCGACTGGTAGCGGGTACTCCTACAATGAGCAGTTCTTC	CASSYSTGSGYSYNEQFF